This T cell receptor (beta chain) was identified during a study of shared clonotypes between healthy human individuals (dated by TCRdb to about 2020). Looking at the study overall: Two women and a few men aged 18 to 49 years were included in the cohort. Between about 0.8 and 8.9 billion PBMCs per donor were obtained by leukapheresis. For each donor, CD4 naive and CD4 memory were each run on three plates, CD8 naive on two plates, and CD8 memory on one plate. The study deeply sequenced blood TCR repertoires of five healthy adults to estimate repertoire size and the extent of clonotype sharing between individuals. Different laboratories and diverse techniques were used to prepare libraries and sequence TCR repertoires, to increase sequencing depth and limit assay-specific biases.

Using the deep immunoSEQ assay, multiplex PCR amplified TCR CDR3 regions from genomic DNA. For each cell subset, the extracted genomic DNA was distributed evenly across all wells of several immunoSEQ 96-well plates, and each plate served as one replicate. For sorted subsets, each replicate PCR was loaded with 150 to 250 ng genomic DNA, equivalent to 30,000 or so T cell genomes. Purified libraries were quantified with a Qubit 3.0 fluorometer, sized on a Bioanalyzer 2100, and re-quantified with the KAPA Library Quantification kit. Every immunoSEQ 96-well plate was sequenced on a dedicated single-read 150-cycle Illumina NextSeq 550 flow cell. The study's own analysis went as follows. Because the immunoSEQ output held only junctional sequences and lacked quality scores, the filtering could not match the filtering applied to full-length reads. To assign V/J genes and CDR3, sequences were annotated against IMGT germline references using PyIR, a Python wrapper for IgBLAST v1.9. Reads with weak V/J assignments (E-value above 1e-6), missing CDR3, stop codons, out-of-frame junctions, or ambiguous translated residues were removed. V3J clonotypes were defined as sequences sharing the same inferred V gene, J gene, and CDR3 amino acid sequence. To compute the percentage overlap between repertoires, the number of shared unique clonotypes was divided by the size of the smaller repertoire. RTK rarefaction, the Chao1 estimator, and Recon v2.1 estimates of unobserved clonotypes were used to assess repertoire richness. Generation probabilities for all TCRbeta clonotypes obtained by the gDNA method from a few donors were computed using OLGA. TCRdb retrieved this table from immuneACCESS and kept in-frame rearrangements only. Not all clones are present; in checked studies, unresolved V genes account for under half, and no reason is known for the remainder. V and J calls and clone size are those listed in that table; D and trimming were worked out from the DNA. In this sample the table shows some 1 million clones, about 75% of which occur a single time. The ten largest clones take up about 1.5% of the sample.

Paper-wide results and their limitations: Because the study included a small number of donors, the genetic and exposure-history diversity represented was limited. Incomplete sequencing was indicated by rarefaction of sorted-subset datasets, despite the large sequencing depth. Sampling was restricted to blood, and TCR repertoires in tissues likely differ from the TCR repertoires found in blood. Compared with non-shared clonotypes, clonotypes shared by all four sorted-subset donors had higher generation probabilities. Pairwise subsampling indicated that sequencing depth was expected to affect the degree of clonotype sharing among donors. Larger estimated clonotype richness was generally found for naive subsets than for memory subsets. When a few donors were compared, the shared fraction of clonotypes was about 5% for naive CD4, roughly 3.4% for naive CD8, more than 2% for memory CD4, and 0.35% to 0.5% for memory CD8.

The donors were healthy, HIV-negative adults who had no recently reported acute infections or vaccinations. Every donor was a Caucasian adult residing in Nashville, Tennessee, USA. CD4+ T cells were enriched by magnetic negative selection; naive cells were then positively selected on CD45RA, and the negative fraction formed the memory subset. Blood was collected by leukapheresis, and PBMCs were isolated by Ficoll-Histopaque density gradient centrifugation and then cryopreserved in liquid nitrogen vapor phase. Analytical flow cytometry was used to check the purity and quantity of every magnetically sorted T cell population. Genomic DNA was isolated from each sorted fraction and quantified by UV absorbance on a Nanodrop 2000c. From cysteine to phenylalanine, the CDR3 is 17 amino acids long. CDR3 DNA only is kept here, 51 bases in frame from base 1. From V the trimming removes 0 bases and from J it removes 3 bases, while the gene matches leave 10 bases of the junction unaccounted for. CDR1 and CDR2 were assigned from the germline V gene as SGHDT and YYEEEE.

A remark on this clone: The antigen it binds to is not known. The sample holds no much larger clone one base away, and base qualities are not on file.

The clonotype was recovered from a man aged 18 to 30 in good health. This chain is built from TRBV5-6 and TRBJ2-7, with 9 bases in between that match TRBD2. What was sequenced was memory CD4+ T cells sorted from blood. The intended sense of this specimen's cell subset or site label: CD45RA-negative fraction. CDR3 region: CASSLGLAGWGVYEQYF. In nucleotide form, the sequence is TGTGCCAGCAGCTTGGGTCTAGCGGGATGGGGGGTCTACGAGCAGTACTTC. Beyond the CDR3, the reference TRBV5-6 and TRBJ2-7 genes provide the residues; the full variable domain reads: DAGVTQSPTHLIKTRGQQVTLRCSPKSGHDTVSWYQQALGQGPQFIFQYYEEEERQRGNFPDRFSGHQFPNYSSELNVNALLLGDSALYLCASSLGLAGWGVYEQYFGPGTRLTVT.